Each of the 27 T cell receptor beta chains below was sequenced from the same sample in a study of blood T cell repertoires in COVID-19 (dated by TCRdb to the early 2020s). The protocol used for the library was the immunoSEQ multiplex PCR assay. This is the immuneACCESS table as TCRdb keeps it, with only in-frame sequences that have V and J called. A part of the clones is gone; compared with another copy, unresolved V genes explain less than half, and the rest is unexplained. This sample gives 200,000 to 250,000 clones in total; roughly 76% of them show up just once. Around 5.4% of the sample is held by the ten biggest clonotypes. Sequenced input: peripheral blood. Receptors were obtained from a human donor in a cohort sampled during active COVID-19.

The chain's CDR3 is CASSLTGNQPQHF. The CDR3 DNA sequence: TGTGCCAGCAGTTTAACCGGGAATCAGCCCCAGCATTTT. V usage is TRBV27 and J usage is TRBJ1-5; D remains ambiguous. V was pared by 2 bases and J by 4 bases, with 6 bases between. In germline, CDR1 is MNHEY, CDR2 SMNVEV (reference sequence). The CDR3 runs to 13 residues.

The chain links TRBV20-1 to TRBJ2-5, with D tentatively TRBD1 (6 bases). The CDR3 sequence is 11 residues long. Germline V gene data show CDR1 as DFQATT and CDR2 as SNEGSKA (reference sequence). V lost 6 bases and J lost 4, with 9 bases in between. In nucleotides, the CDR3 is TGCAGTGCCCTGACAGGAGAGACCCAGTACTTC. It codes for CSALTGETQYF.

This sequence joins TRBV7-9 and TRBJ1-2; 7 positions match TRBD1. Germline CDR1 SEHNR, CDR2 FQNEAQ (reference sequence). This CDR3 contains 14 residues. Trimming removed 3 bases from V and 5 bases from J; junction bases left unmatched: 6. The CDR3 DNA reads TGTGCCAGCAGCTTGGGGGGACAGCATTATGGCTACACCTTC. Translation: CASSLGGQHYGYTF.

The CDR3, as DNA: TGTGCCAGCAGCTTTGTGAAGAGCTCTGGAAACACCATATATTTT. Its translation: CASSFVKSSGNTIYF. V and J are TRBV7-9 and TRBJ1-3; D gene ambiguous. CDR1 and CDR2 from the germline V gene are SEHNR and FQNEAQ (reference sequence). V lost 3 bases to trimming and J lost 0 bases, with 9 bases between them. The CDR3 totals 15 residues.

The gene calls are TRBV28 and TRBJ2-7; a weak D match, TRBD2 (6 bases). The germline V gene encodes CDR1 MDHEN and CDR2 SYDVKM. V gave up 1 base and J gave up 9 bases, with 10 bases separating them. CDR3 length: 12 residues. For the CDR3, the DNA is TGTGCCAGCAGTTTATCGGGGGTCCGGCAGTACTTC. Residues: CASSLSGVRQYF.

The chain employs TRBV9 and TRBJ2-7, with TRBD1 matching 10 bases. V gave up 7 bases and J gave up 6 bases; unmatched junction bases: 7. Germline V gene lookup returns CDR1 SGDLS and CDR2 YYNGEE. The CDR3 contains 13 residues. The DNA of the CDR3 is TGTGCCAGCGCCCCCCGGACAGGGGGCGAGCAGTACTTC. It yields the protein CASAPRTGGEQYF.

This sequence joins TRBV11-3 and TRBJ2-5; 7 nucleotides match TRBD2. The ends lost 1 base at V and 1 base at J; junction bases unmatched: 9. This CDR3 spans 17 amino acids. Germline V gene lookup returns CDR1 SGHNT and CDR2 YENEEA. Here the CDR3 reads CASSLGDSGSSQETQYF. CDR3 in DNA: TGTGCCAGCAGCTTAGGAGATAGCGGGTCCTCCCAAGAGACCCAGTACTTC.

The rearrangement joins TRBV27 to TRBJ2-7, with TRBD2 as a possible D gene (6 bases). Trimming removed 1 base from V and 3 bases from J, with 10 bases in between. Germline V gene sequence: CDR1 MNHEY, CDR2 SMNVEV (reference sequence). This CDR3 is built from 14 residues. CDR3 coding DNA: TGTGCCAGCAGTTTATGGTCGGGAGTCTACGAGCAGTACTTC. Translated: CASSLWSGVYEQYF.

This clone was recorded a few times. The gene calls are TRBV7-9 and TRBJ2-7, with a weak D call TRBD1 (7 bases). The V end lost 5 bases, the J end lost 2 bases, and 19 bases lay between the germline ends. Germline V gene data show CDR1 as SEHNR and CDR2 as FQNEAQ (reference sequence). This CDR3 has 16 amino acids. The CDR3 DNA follows: TGTGCCAGCAGCGGATCAGGGGGGATCTTAACCTACGAGCAGTACTTC. It is translated as CASSGSGGILTYEQYF.

This chain joins TRBV27 and TRBJ1-2; D is perhaps TRBD1 (5 bases). V was trimmed by 6 bases and J by 2 bases, leaving 13 bases between them. This CDR3 contains 14 residues. In germline, CDR1 is MNHEY, CDR2 SMNVEV (reference sequence). CDR3 sequence (DNA): TGTGCCAGCAGAAGAACAGGATTCAACTATGGCTACACCTTC. It codes for CASRRTGFNYGYTF.

The V call is TRBV4-1, the J call TRBJ1-1, with D unresolved. Germline CDR1 MGHRA, CDR2 YSYEKL. Trimming left V 4 bases short and J 3 bases short, with 9 bases between. The CDR3 extends over 13 amino acids. In nucleotides, the CDR3 is TGCGCCAGCAGCCCTGTGGAGTACACTGAAGCTTTCTTT. As protein: CASSPVEYTEAFF.

The V gene is TRBV5-1, the J gene TRBJ1-1; a possible D gene is TRBD1 (5 bases). Germline loops: CDR1 SGHRS, CDR2 YFSETQ. V was pared by 4 bases and J by 1 base, with 11 bases between. This CDR3 spans 14 amino acids. The CDR3 region is CASSRGGANTEAFF. DNA of the CDR3: TGCGCCAGCAGCCGGGGGGGAGCGAACACTGAAGCTTTCTTT.

This clone was observed a handful of times. DNA for the CDR3: TGTGCCAGCAGCGTAGCTTCTAGGACATACACTGAAGCTTTCTTT. This encodes CASSVASRTYTEAFF. The genes are TRBV9 and TRBJ1-1; TRBD1 is a possible D gene (5 bases). This CDR3 region has 15 residues. Germline lookup yields CDR1 SGDLS and CDR2 YYNGEE. Deletions cut 0 bases from V and 3 bases from J, with 12 bases between.

This clone has only a few counts. V is TRBV7-2 and J is TRBJ1-2; 9 bases agree with TRBD1. V dropped 8 bases and J dropped 7; count of bases not matched to a gene: 11. This CDR3 is 14 amino acids long. Per germline, CDR1 SGHTA and CDR2 FQGNSA. The CDR3 region is CASLLPGQGSGYTF. The CDR3, as DNA: TGTGCCAGCTTACTGCCGGGACAGGGTTCTGGCTACACCTTC. Full variable domain (missing parts from reference TRBV7-2 and TRBJ1-2): GAGVSQSPSNKVTEKGKDVELRCDPISGHTALYWYRQSLGQGLEFLIYFQGNSAPDKSGLPSDRFSAERTGGSVSTLTIQRTQQEDSAVYLCASLLPGQGSGYTFGSGTRLTVV.

This clone showed up just a few times. The rearrangement uses TRBV6-2 or TRBV6-3 and TRBJ1-1; 8 bases match TRBD1. V gave up 4 bases and J gave up 6 bases; unmatched junction bases: 13. From germline, CDR1 is MNHEY and CDR2 SVGEGT. The CDR3 contains 16 residues. CDR3: CASSSPGRTGLAEAFF. The CDR3 bases are TGTGCCAGCAGTTCCCCGGGCCGGACAGGGCTAGCTGAAGCTTTCTTT.

The chain combines TRBV6-6 with TRBJ2-2; 10 nucleotides line up with TRBD2. Germline V gene lookup returns CDR1 MNHNY and CDR2 SVGAGI (reference sequence). V lost 3 bases to trimming and J lost 5 bases; unmatched junction nucleotides: 3. This CDR3 spans 15 amino acids. DNA of the CDR3: TGTGCCAGCAGTTATTTAGCGGGAGGAACCGGGGAGCTGTTTTTT. Protein: CASSYLAGGTGELFF.

V is TRBV19 and J is TRBJ1-1; D remains unclear. The CDR3 spans 14 residues. Germline assignment: CDR1 LNHDA and CDR2 SQIVND (reference sequence). V lost 5 bases, J lost 1 base, and 11 bases lay in between. The CDR3 DNA sequence: TGTGCCAGTAGTTTTGACATCAAGAACACTGAAGCTTTCTTT. Its translation is CASSFDIKNTEAFF.

The chain is built from TRBV11-2 and TRBJ2-7; 15 bases are shared with TRBD2. J lost 2 bases, V lost 3 bases, and 2 bases had no gene match. The CDR3 runs to 16 residues. The germline V gene has CDR1 SGHAT and CDR2 FQNNGV. The CDR3 DNA reads TGTGCCAGCAGCTTTAGGACTAGCGGGAGGGCCTACGAGCAGTACTTC. This codes for CASSFRTSGRAYEQYF.

This clone was observed a single time. The chain employs TRBV5-6 and TRBJ2-1, with D possibly matching TRBD2 (5 bases). Germline-derived CDR1 and CDR2 are SGHDT and YYEEEE. The CDR3 consists of 16 residues. V lost 4 bases and J lost 7, with 21 bases in between. The CDR3 DNA follows: TGTGCCAGCAGCCTAACAATTGCGGGCCAACTTAATGAGCAGTTCTTC. This gives the protein CASSLTIAGQLNEQFF.

This sequence joins TRBV30 and TRBJ1-6; D is unclear. The ends were cut back, 0 bases at V and 6 bases at J, with 9 bases in the middle. The length of the CDR3 is 14 residues. Germline V gene sequence: CDR1 GTSNPN, CDR2 SVGIG (reference sequence). Written as DNA, the CDR3 is TGTGCCTGGAGTGTGACCCGGGGTAATTCACCCCTCCACTTT. It yields the protein CAWSVTRGNSPLHF. Filled out from reference TRBV30 and TRBJ1-6, the complete variable domain reads SQTIHQWPATLVQPVGSPLSLECTVEGTSNPNLYWYRQAAGRGLQLLFYSVGIGQISSEVPQNLSASRPQDRQFILSSKKLLLSDSGFYLCAWSVTRGNSPLHFGNGTRLTVT.

This rearrangement joins TRBV5-1 to TRBJ2-7, with a possible D match to TRBD2 (5 bases). V lost 0 bases to trimming and J lost 6 bases, with 16 bases between them. CDR1 and CDR2 from the germline V gene are SGHRS and YFSETQ. The CDR3 loop spans 15 amino acids. CDR3 amino acids: CASSLGRASLGEQYF. The CDR3 region has the DNA TGCGCCAGCAGCTTGGGACGGGCTAGCTTGGGCGAGCAGTACTTC.

J is TRBJ1-1 and V is TRBV7-2; D is undetermined. The V end was cut by 3 bases, the J end by 1 base, with 9 bases between. There are 14 residues in the CDR3. CDR1 and CDR2 from the germline V gene are SGHTA and FQGNSA. CDR3 DNA sequence: TGTGCCAGCAGCTTCGGACGGGGGAACACTGAAGCTTTCTTT. It codes for CASSFGRGNTEAFF.

V usage is TRBV5-1 and J usage is TRBJ2-7, with D maybe TRBD1 (5 bases). The V end was cut by 0 bases, the J end by 1 base, with 14 bases between. The CDR3 is 16 amino acids. Per germline, CDR1 SGHRS and CDR2 YFSETQ. The CDR3 coding sequence is TGCGCCAGCAGCTTGGAAACAGGCTACCTATCCTACGAGCAGTACTTC. Its protein is CASSLETGYLSYEQYF.

This chain joins TRBV19 and TRBJ2-7; TRBD1 agrees at 9 bases. The trim removed 1 base at V and 6 bases at J, leaving 4 bases unmatched. There are 14 residues in the CDR3. Germline assignment: CDR1 LNHDA and CDR2 SQIVND (reference sequence). CDR3 sequence: CASSIAGQGSEQYF. In DNA, the CDR3 is TGTGCCAGTAGTATAGCTGGACAGGGGAGCGAGCAGTACTTC.

The V and J genes are TRBV29-1 and TRBJ2-2; no clear D. The CDR3 sequence is 11 residues long. The V end was cut by 5 bases, the J end by 7 bases, with 8 bases between. Germline V gene data show CDR1 as SQVTM and CDR2 as ANQGSEA. CDR3 residues: CSVLLGGELFF. As DNA, the CDR3 is TGCAGCGTTCTCCTAGGCGGGGAGCTGTTTTTT.

V and J are TRBV5-6 and TRBJ1-5; tentatively, D is TRBD1 (6 bases). Germline V gene sequence: CDR1 SGHDT, CDR2 YYEEEE. V gave up 5 bases and J gave up 7 bases, with 16 bases separating them. The CDR3 totals 14 residues. CDR3 protein: CASRLGHRGQPQHF. In nucleotides, the CDR3 is TGTGCCAGCAGACTGGGACACCGGGGCCAGCCCCAGCATTTT.

The CDR3 DNA is TGTGCCAGCAGTACCCCCGGGGGCTATGGCTACACCTTC. It encodes CASSTPGGYGYTF. J is TRBJ1-2 and V is TRBV28; TRBD1 might be the D (5 bases). The V gene's germline CDR1 is MDHEN and CDR2 SYDVKM. V lost 5 bases to trimming and J lost 4 bases, with 11 bases between them. CDR3 length: 13 amino acids.